Here is one T cell receptor beta chain with its context. This clonotype was observed a few times. Its antigen is not yet known. There are no base qualities to consult, and no much larger clone falls within one base. These data originate in a study of response to subunit inactivated influenza vaccine (dated by TCRdb to the late 2010s). Concerning the study at large: Deep quantitative profiling of the T cell receptor repertoire was used in the study to follow responses to a trivalent subunit inactivated influenza vaccine. Study-wide findings and limitations: The authors suggested that each seasonal influenza vaccination may recruit only a limited number of new T cells.

Libraries were prepared through RT-PCR. Data came from an Illumina HiSeq 2500. The raw public data were reprocessed by TCRdb itself: fastp quality trimming at Q25, MiXCR clonotype calling, in-frame beta chains only. Every distinct CDR3 protein forms one entry, paired with its most common genes and DNA. Counted in this sample were about 480,000 distinct CDR3 sequences; over 9.5% of them appeared once. The top ten hold 10% to 15% of the sample. The junction shows trimming of 8 bases on V and 3 bases on J, and the gene matches do not reach 6 bases of it. Inclusive of the bounding cysteine and phenylalanine, the CDR3 is 14 residues long. The DNA shown is the 42-base CDR3, in frame from base 1. According to the study, the label for this sample's time point signals: 45 to 55 days after influenza vaccine administration.

Recombination connected TRBV12-3 or TRBV12-4 to TRBJ2-2, and TRBD2 matches 7 of the central bases. The input for sequencing was PBMCs from blood, taken about 6 weeks after vaccination. This TCR was recovered from a man between 45 and 60 years old who received an inactivated influenza vaccine. Donor details come from another sample of the same person, matched by shared clones. CDR3 protein: CASSGRQHTGELFF. The sequenced DNA: TGTGCCAGCTCCGGGAGGCAGCACACCGGGGAGCTGTTTTTT.